Sequencing of this T cell receptor beta chain was carried out in a study of blood T cells in healthy people across ages. Findings of the study overall: Long-lived donors exceeded aged donors in naive CD4+ cells and diversity. TCR beta diversity tracked closely with naive T cell percentage. In the absence of known donor CMV status, changes in expanded clonotypes were possibly confounded.

As for this clonotype: Antigen: not known.

Using a J-beta primer mix together with a sample-barcoded 5' primer, a second PCR was run for about 7 to 12 cycles. TCRdb analysed the 5' RACE reads with MiXCR anew, one entry per CDR3 protein. The sample lists approximately 800,000 distinct CDR3 sequences, roughly three fifths occurring once. Researchers isolated at least 6 million PBMCs per sample. V dropped 0 bases and J dropped 4 bases, with 10 bases sitting between them. The CDR3 runs 14 residues. Germline CDR1 and CDR2: SGHDT and YYEEEE. The chain couples TRBV5-6 to TRBJ1-2; no firm D call. Input material: blood. The sequence was collected from a man between 35 and 55 years old in good health. CDR3 DNA: TGTGCCAGCAGCTTGGGACCGCTTATCTATGGCTACACCTTC. Residues: CASSLGPLIYGYTF.